Following are 21 T cell receptor beta chains from one sample sequenced in a study of shared clonotypes between healthy human individuals. Naive-designated CD8 cells lacked CD45RO, were positively enriched for CCR7, and omitted terminally differentiated effector memory CD45RA+ cells. TCRdb keeps only in-frame clones here, not all; method: immunoSEQ multiplex PCR. The table shows about 700,000 clones, with just over 90% occurring only once. The sequencing input was naive CD8+ T cells sorted from blood. Receptors originate from a man younger than 40 in good health.

The CDR3 spells CASSQVLSDEQFF. The CDR3 DNA follows: TGTGCCAGCAGCCAAGTTCTAAGTGATGAGCAGTTCTTC. The rearrangement links TRBV14 to TRBJ2-1, with D uncertain. V gave up 1 base and J gave up 8 bases, with 9 bases separating them. The CDR3 covers 13 residues. Germline V gives CDR1 SGHDN, CDR2 FVKESK.

The chain carries TRBV30 and TRBJ1-4, with no clear D. CDR3 length equals 12 residues. Trimming removed 1 base at V and 5 bases at J, with 5 bases between. Per the germline V gene, CDR1 is GTSNPN and CDR2 is SVGIG (reference sequence). The CDR3 DNA is TGTGCCTGGAGTGACCTCAATGAAAAACTGTTTTTT. This gives the protein CAWSDLNEKLFF.

The V and J genes are TRBV19 and TRBJ2-7; maybe TRBD2 (5 bases). V gave up 2 bases and J gave up 5 bases, with 10 bases separating them. The CDR3 has 13 amino acids. CDR1 is LNHDA, CDR2 SQIVND, per germline (reference sequence). Here the CDR3 reads CASSIWLAHEQYF. The CDR3 nucleotides are TGTGCCAGTAGTATATGGCTAGCTCACGAGCAGTACTTC.

The chain has TRBV5-1 and TRBJ1-1; D perhaps matches TRBD1 (5 bases). CDR3 length: 13 amino acids. The germline V gene has CDR1 SGHRS and CDR2 YFSETQ. Between the trimmed V and J ends, which lost 2 bases and 2 bases, there was a span of 7 bases. This chain's CDR3 is CASSFGGNTEAFF. As DNA, the CDR3 is TGCGCCAGCAGCTTTGGGGGTAACACTGAAGCTTTCTTT.

In this sample, this clone turned up once. The chain carries TRBV7-6 and TRBJ2-7, with 10 bases that match TRBD1. The CDR3 is 14 amino acids. V was clipped by 5 bases and J by 6 bases; unmatched bases: 7. CDR1 is SGHVS and CDR2 is FNYEAQ in the germline V gene. The CDR3 sequence: CASSPTGGNGEQYF. The CDR3 DNA is TGTGCCAGCAGCCCGACAGGGGGCAACGGCGAGCAGTACTTC.

The chain carries TRBV2 and TRBJ2-1; D might be TRBD2 (6 bases). Germline CDR1 reads SNHLY; CDR2 reads FYNNEI. The CDR3 length is 17 residues. The ends were cut back, 3 bases at V and 0 bases at J, with 15 bases in the middle. This CDR3 reads CASSDISAGSSYNEQFF. CDR3 nucleotides: TGTGCCAGCAGTGACATATCGGCCGGGAGCTCCTACAATGAGCAGTTCTTC.

V is TRBV5-4 and J is TRBJ2-7; no clear D. The V end lost 3 bases, the J end lost 3 bases, and 7 bases lay between the germline ends. Germline-derived CDR1 and CDR2 are SGHNT and YYREEE (reference sequence). The CDR3 spans 12 residues. The DNA for the CDR3 is TGTGCCAGCAGCTCCGACGACTACGAGCAGTACTTC. This sequence encodes CASSSDDYEQYF.

The chain joins TRBV9 to TRBJ2-3; TRBD2 matches at 11 bases. CDR3 length: 17 residues. Trimming cost V 3 bases and J 2 bases; bases outside gene matches: 8. From germline, CDR1 is SGDLS and CDR2 YYNGEE. The CDR3 region is CASSAGLAVSVTDTQYF. CDR3 in DNA: TGTGCCAGCAGCGCGGGACTAGCGGTGTCAGTCACAGATACGCAGTATTTT.

This clone was counted a single time. This chain links TRBV27 with TRBJ2-1, with D perhaps TRBD1 (6 bases). The V and J ends lost 9 bases and 9 bases respectively, with 9 bases between them. CDR1 and CDR2 (germline): MNHEY, SMNVEV (reference sequence). This CDR3 spans 10 amino acids. The CDR3 DNA reads TGTGCCAGTGGGGGCAGTGAGCAGTTCTTC. This gives the protein CASGGSEQFF.

V is TRBV7-3 and J is TRBJ2-7, with unresolved D. Germline CDR1 is SGHTA and CDR2 is FQGTGA. This CDR3 contains 13 residues. V lost 4 bases and J lost 3, with 10 bases in between. The CDR3 DNA sequence: TGTGCCAGCAGCTCTTCGACGGGCTACGAGCAGTACTTC. It encodes CASSSSTGYEQYF.

CDR3 in DNA: TGTGCCAGCAGCCCACTGGACAGACAAGAGACCCAGTACTTC. Its translation: CASSPLDRQETQYF. The chain has TRBV5-4 and TRBJ2-5, with a possible D match to TRBD1 (6 bases). The V gene lost 4 bases and the J gene lost 2 bases, with 12 bases spanning the gap. The CDR3 has 14 amino acids. Germline V gene lookup returns CDR1 SGHNT and CDR2 YYREEE (reference sequence).

The V and J genes are TRBV7-9 and TRBJ2-1; no clear D gene. This CDR3 has 13 amino acids. From germline, CDR1 is SEHNR and CDR2 FQNEAQ (reference sequence). V was clipped by 6 bases and J by 9 bases, with 15 bases between them. The CDR3 loop is CASRTTSDREQFF. Here the CDR3 DNA reads TGTGCCAGCAGGACGACTTCCGATCGTGAGCAGTTCTTC.

Worth noting for this clone: The sample holds other DNA sequences that translate to the same CDR3. This chain connects TRBV7-6 to TRBJ2-7, with D tentatively TRBD2 (5 bases). CDR3 size: 15 residues. The germline V and J ends were trimmed by 5 bases and 0 bases, with 14 bases remaining between them. CDR1 is SGHVS and CDR2 is FNYEAQ in the germline V gene. The CDR3 region has the DNA TGTGCCAGCAGCCCATTGGCGGGTCCCTCCTACGAGCAGTACTTC. It specifies CASSPLAGPSYEQYF.

This chain uses TRBV6-5 with TRBJ2-7; 7 positions match TRBD2. Germline-derived CDR1 and CDR2 are MNHEY and SVGAGI. The CDR3 is made up of 15 amino acids. V shed 2 bases, J shed 3 bases, and the junction held 7 bases outside the gene matches. CDR3 residues: CASSYGAGVGYEQYF. The CDR3 DNA reads TGTGCCAGCAGTTACGGGGCGGGAGTTGGCTACGAGCAGTACTTC.

Comments on this clone: Just one base apart from a much larger clone, this may be a read error. CDR3 bases: TGTGCCAGCAGTCCCGGGACAGGGGGCGCAGATACGCAGTATTTT. It codes for CASSPGTGGADTQYF. The V and J genes are TRBV28 and TRBJ2-3; 12 bases are a match to TRBD1. The V segment lost 5 bases and the J segment 4 bases; nucleotides outside the gene matches: 4. The CDR3 spans 15 residues. Germline values: CDR1 MDHEN, CDR2 SYDVKM.

The chain combines TRBV10-1 with TRBJ1-2; D possibly corresponds to TRBD1 (6 bases). Germline-derived CDR1 and CDR2 are WNHNN and SYGVQD (reference sequence). V was shortened by 5 bases and J by 6 bases, with 13 bases between the two germline ends. This CDR3 is built from 13 residues. The CDR3 spells CASSHTRGHGYTF. As DNA, the CDR3 is TGCGCCAGCAGTCATACCCGGGGGCATGGCTACACCTTC.

This clone appeared many times. Here the CDR3 reads CAISERRDTYTDTQYF. The DNA of the CDR3 is TGTGCCATCAGTGAGCGCCGGGACACCTACACAGATACGCAGTATTTT. The chain links TRBV10-3 to TRBJ2-3, with a weak D call TRBD1 (6 bases). The CDR3 contains 16 residues. Germline CDR1 reads ENHRY; CDR2 reads SYGVKD. V lost 2 bases and J lost 2, with 14 bases in between.

The chain couples TRBV11-2 to TRBJ2-5; D call uncertain. The CDR3 loop spans 14 amino acids. V lost 4 bases, J lost 1 base, and 10 bases lay in between. Germline V gene data show CDR1 as SGHAT and CDR2 as FQNNGV. CDR3 nucleotide sequence: TGTGCCAGCAGCTACGTAGGTCCCCAAGAGACCCAGTACTTC. Amino acids: CASSYVGPQETQYF.

The chain couples TRBV28 to TRBJ2-3; 9 nucleotides align to TRBD2. Germline V CDR1 and CDR2: MDHEN, SYDVKM. With V trimmed by 8 bases and J by 4 bases, 10 bases remained unmatched. The CDR3 sequence is 15 residues long. In nucleotides, the CDR3 is TGTGCCAGCCGGTCAGCGGGAGGCTCCCCAGATACGCAGTATTTT. This encodes CASRSAGGSPDTQYF. Looking up the rest from reference TRBV28 and TRBJ2-3 gives the full variable domain: DVKVTQSSRYLVKRTGEKVFLECVQDMDHENMFWYRQDPGLGLRLIYFSYDVKMKEKGDIPEGYSVSREKKERFSLILESASTNQTSMYLCASRSAGGSPDTQYFGPGTRLTVL.

The table lists this clone with many counts. The chain is built from TRBV14 and TRBJ2-1; D uncertain. The CDR3 sequence is 12 residues long. With 4 bases removed from V and 3 bases from J, the gap between germline ends came to 4 bases. CDR1 SGHDN and CDR2 FVKESK come from the germline V gene. In DNA form, the CDR3 reads TGTGCCAGCAGCCCTAACTACAATGAGCAGTTCTTC. It codes for CASSPNYNEQFF. Variable domain in full (rest from reference TRBV14 and TRBJ2-1): EAGVTQFPSHSVIEKGQTVTLRCDPISGHDNLYWYRRVMGKEIKFLLHFVKESKQDESGMPNNRFLAERTGGTYSTLKVQPAELEDSGVYFCASSPNYNEQFFGPGTRLTVL.

This chain uses TRBV29-1 with TRBJ2-1; TRBD2 agrees at 14 bases. V shed 7 bases and J 7 bases; nucleotides not matched to a gene: 9. Germline values: CDR1 SQVTM, CDR2 ANQGSEA. The CDR3 extends over 15 amino acids. Written as DNA, the CDR3 is TGCAGCGCTGAGGGACTAGCGGGAGTTGAAAATGAGCAGTTCTTC. Residues: CSAEGLAGVENEQFF.